Listed here are 3 T cell receptor beta chains from one sample, sequenced in a study of blood T cell repertoires in COVID-19 (dated by TCRdb to 2018 to 2021). Library preparation used the immunoSEQ multiplex PCR assay. Imported from immuneACCESS, the table was reduced by TCRdb to in-frame sequences with V and J called. These copies leave out some clones; in studies compared against another copy, an unresolved V gene accounts for under half, and the cause of the remainder is not known. Here the sample has about 170,000 clones; about 83% occur a single time. The ten largest clonotypes hold over 3.5% of the sample. The source material was peripheral blood. The receptors stem from a young man with active or convalescent COVID-19.

The V and J genes are TRBV11-2 and TRBJ1-2; tentative D call: TRBD1 (6 bases). Germline assignment: CDR1 SGHAT and CDR2 FQNNGV. The CDR3 runs 15 residues. V was pared by 5 bases and J by 5 bases, with 18 bases between. This chain's CDR3 is CASSPVGRGPYGYTF. In nucleotides, the CDR3 is TGTGCCAGCAGCCCAGTGGGCAGGGGCCCTTATGGCTACACCTTC.

CDR3 sequence (DNA): TGCGCCAGCAGTGCAATAAGACAGGGATGGACTGAAGCTTTCTTT. Amino acids: CASSAIRQGWTEAFF. The chain carries TRBV10-1 and TRBJ1-1; 7 bases map to TRBD1. CDR3 length equals 15 residues. With V trimmed by 4 bases and J by 5 bases, 10 bases remained unmatched. Germline loops: CDR1 WNHNN, CDR2 SYGVQD (reference sequence).

The rearrangement uses TRBV2 and TRBJ2-5; 10 bases map to TRBD1. CDR3 length equals 13 residues. Unmatched junction bases numbered 3, after V lost 6 bases and J lost 5 bases. The germline V gene has CDR1 SNHLY and CDR2 FYNNEI. CDR3 sequence reads: CASRTGGGETQYF. DNA of the CDR3: TGTGCCAGCAGGACAGGGGGCGGGGAGACCCAGTACTTC. Looking up the rest from reference TRBV2 and TRBJ2-5 gives the full variable domain: EPEVTQTPSHQVTQMGQEVILRCVPISNHLYFYWYRQILGQKVEFLVSFYNNEISEKSEIFDDQFSVERPDGSNFTLKIRSTKLEDSAMYFCASRTGGGETQYFGPGTRLLVL.